The rows below give T cell receptor beta chains drawn from one sample of a study of shared T cell receptors in the human thymus. Using immunoSEQ multiplex PCR, the repertoire was profiled, and TCRdb retains in-frame clones only, with some absent. The table lists hundreds of thousands of clones, about 84% of them singletons. This sample also belongs to another study, concerning human thymus T cells.

Sample: thymocytes. The receptors stem from a boy less than two years old with a congenital heart defect. The CDR3 runs from the conserved cysteine through the conserved F or W. A D gene is named only where the DNA matches it firmly. Expanded clones get a size class; other rows say once, few or many, or leave the size out.

cdr3_aa	cdr3_nt	v_call	d_call	j_call	clone_size
CASSARRDRGSYEQYF	TGTGCCAGCAGCGCCCGGCGGGACAGGGGCTCCTACGAGCAGTACTTC	TRBV5-6	TRBD1	TRBJ2-7	-
CAISESTPLSF	TGTGCCATCAGTGAGTCGACACCCCTAAGCTTC	TRBV10-3	-	TRBJ1-2	few
CSARPNTEAFF	TGCAGTGCGAGGCCCAACACTGAAGCTTTCTTT	TRBV20-1	-	TRBJ1-1	-
CASSPGTGEAFF	TGTGCCAGCAGTCCTGGGACGGGGGAGGCTTTCTTT	TRBV28	-	TRBJ1-1	-
CASSDRAPGSLELFF	TGTGCCAGCAGTGACAGGGCGCCGGGTAGCCTGGAGCTGTTTTTT	TRBV2	-	TRBJ2-2	-
CASTPGSGGETQYF	TGTGCCAGCACCCCCGGATCGGGGGGAGAGACCCAGTACTTC	TRBV6-5	TRBD2	TRBJ2-5	-
CASSFARRPGRGSYEQYF	TGTGCCAGCAGCTTTGCCCGGAGGCCGGGACGGGGGTCCTACGAGCAGTACTTC	TRBV7-2	-	TRBJ2-7	-
CASSHRVPNYGYTF	TGTGCCAGCAGCCACCGGGTCCCTAACTATGGCTACACCTTC	TRBV2	-	TRBJ1-2	-
CASSLGLPVYNEQFF	TGTGCCAGCAGCTTAGGACTCCCAGTCTACAATGAGCAGTTCTTC	TRBV7-6	-	TRBJ2-1	-
CASSPGLAAHPSQYF	TGTGCCAGCAGCCCGGGACTAGCGGCCCATCCGTCGCAGTATTTT	TRBV7-2	TRBD2	TRBJ2-3	-
CASSFTGLGEKLFF	TGCGCCAGCAGCTTTACAGGCCTCGGGGAAAAACTGTTTTTT	TRBV5-1	-	TRBJ1-4	few
CASSGGQGYYGYTF	TGTGCCAGCAGTGGAGGACAGGGATACTATGGCTACACCTTC	TRBV6-1	TRBD1	TRBJ1-2	few
CASSLLSAGRETQYF	TGCGCCAGCAGCTTGCTGTCAGCGGGGAGAGAGACCCAGTACTTC	TRBV5-1	TRBD2	TRBJ2-5	few
CASSRKRRLADNEQFF	TGCGCCAGCAGCCGCAAGAGGCGACTAGCGGACAATGAGCAGTTCTTC	TRBV4-3	TRBD2	TRBJ2-1	-
CASAPGQGSNQPQHF	TGTGCCAGCGCACCGGGACAGGGGAGCAATCAGCCCCAGCATTTT	TRBV27	TRBD1	TRBJ1-5	-
CASRTGNTEAFF	TGTGCCAGTAGGACAGGTAACACTGAAGCTTTCTTT	TRBV19	-	TRBJ1-1	-
CASSRERDPQETQYF	TGTGCCAGCAGCAGGGAACGGGATCCCCAAGAGACCCAGTACTTC	TRBV21-1	-	TRBJ2-5	-
CASSAREYQPQHF	TGTGCCAGCAGCGCGCGTGAGTATCAGCCCCAGCATTTT	TRBV6-1	-	TRBJ1-5	few
CASSLVAGQVNSGNTIYF	TGTGCCAGCAGCTTAGTTGCAGGACAGGTTAACTCTGGAAACACCATATATTTT	TRBV11-2	TRBD1	TRBJ1-3	-
CASTLGGVADTQYF	TGTGCCAGCACCTTGGGGGGAGTGGCAGATACGCAGTATTTT	TRBV27	-	TRBJ2-3	-
CASSLEGQQRWTGELFF	TGTGCCAGCAGCTTAGAGGGACAGCAACGTTGGACCGGGGAGCTGTTTTTT	TRBV11-2	TRBD1	TRBJ2-2	once
CASRPGLTSYEQYF	TGTGCCAGTAGACCGGGACTAACCTCCTACGAGCAGTACTTC	TRBV19	TRBD2	TRBJ2-7	-
CASSPGTVPPGDGNTIYF	TGTGCCAGCAGCCCCGGGACAGTACCCCCAGGTGATGGAAACACCATATATTTT	TRBV5-6	TRBD1	TRBJ1-3	-
CASSPLAGKSYNEQFF	TGCGCCAGCAGCCCCCTAGCGGGAAAATCCTACAATGAGCAGTTCTTC	TRBV5-1	TRBD2	TRBJ2-1	-
CASSIGSGGLEQYF	TGTGCCAGTAGTATAGGTTCCGGGGGTCTCGAGCAGTACTTC	TRBV19	-	TRBJ2-7	-
CASSPNPGLAIYNEQFF	TGTGCCAGCAGCCCCAACCCTGGACTAGCGATCTACAATGAGCAGTTCTTC	TRBV28	TRBD2	TRBJ2-1	-
CASSFHRLAGRHEQFF	TGTGCCAGCAGCTTTCATCGGCTAGCGGGAAGGCATGAGCAGTTCTTC	TRBV5-4	TRBD2	TRBJ2-1	-
CAWSPKPAGYTEAFF	TGTGCCTGGAGCCCGAAACCGGCAGGGTACACTGAAGCTTTCTTT	TRBV30	-	TRBJ1-1	-
CASRWDRGLGYTF	TGTGCCAGTAGGTGGGACAGGGGGCTTGGCTACACCTTC	TRBV19	TRBD1	TRBJ1-2	-
CARRQAYNEQFF	TGTGCCAGAAGACAGGCCTACAATGAGCAGTTCTTC	TRBV25-1	-	TRBJ2-1	once
CAWDRGASGSYEQYF	TGTGCCTGGGACCGCGGGGCTAGCGGTTCCTACGAGCAGTACTTC	TRBV30	TRBD2	TRBJ2-7	-
CASSQEGGRTSRNNEQFF	TGTGCCAGCAGCCAAGAAGGAGGCCGGACTAGTCGGAACAATGAGCAGTTCTTC	TRBV4-2	TRBD2	TRBJ2-1	-
CATSRPTAGVPGELFF	TGTGCCACCAGCAGACCCACCGCGGGGGTGCCCGGGGAGCTGTTTTTT	TRBV15	TRBD2	TRBJ2-2	-
CAITATLLDRANEKLFF	TGTGCCATCACCGCTACCCTTCTTGACAGGGCAAATGAAAAACTGTTTTTT	TRBV28	TRBD1	TRBJ1-4	-
CATSSQGATSTDTQYF	TGTGCCACCAGCTCCCAAGGGGCCACTAGCACAGATACGCAGTATTTT	TRBV15	-	TRBJ2-3	-
CASSFRGSVLDSNQPQHF	TGTGCCAGCAGCTTTAGAGGCTCCGTCCTTGATAGCAATCAGCCCCAGCATTTT	TRBV7-2	-	TRBJ1-5	-
CASSGGLAGDTDTQYF	TGTGCCAGCAGTGGGGGACTAGCGGGGGACACAGATACGCAGTATTTT	TRBV2	TRBD2	TRBJ2-3	-
CASSEAELDGGGDTQYF	TGTGCCAGCAGTGAAGCGGAACTAGATGGCGGTGGAGATACGCAGTATTTT	TRBV6-1	-	TRBJ2-3	-
CASSQDSRIAGVNEQFF	TGCGCCAGCAGCCAAGATAGTAGGATAGCGGGAGTCAATGAGCAGTTCTTC	TRBV4-1	TRBD2	TRBJ2-1	-
CASGSIWESTEAFF	TGTGCCAGCGGGTCAATCTGGGAGAGCACTGAAGCTTTCTTT	TRBV6-1	-	TRBJ1-1	once
CASSCGTSGYNEQFF	TGTGCCAGCAGTTGCGGGACTAGCGGTTACAATGAGCAGTTCTTC	TRBV27	TRBD2	TRBJ2-1	-
CASSQVECSGEETQYF	TGCGCCAGCAGCCAAGTAGAGTGTAGCGGCGAAGAGACCCAGTACTTC	TRBV4-1	-	TRBJ2-5	once
CASSMGLAGGGHEQYF	TGTGCCAGTAGTATGGGTCTAGCGGGAGGGGGCCACGAGCAGTACTTC	TRBV19	TRBD2	TRBJ2-7	-
CASSWGQGAEKLFF	TGTGCCAGCAGTTGGGGACAGGGGGCCGAAAAACTGTTTTTT	TRBV6-5	TRBD1	TRBJ1-4	-
CASSSGQGAPYEQYF	TGTGCCAGCAGTTCGGGACAGGGGGCGCCCTACGAGCAGTACTTC	TRBV27	TRBD1	TRBJ2-7	-
CASSQYSGVDGYTF	TGCGCCAGCTCTCAATACTCGGGGGTGGATGGCTACACCTTC	TRBV4-1	-	TRBJ1-2	-
CAWNPPPRGRGNSPLHF	TGTGCCTGGAATCCACCACCTAGGGGTAGGGGTAATTCACCCCTCCACTTT	TRBV30	-	TRBJ1-6	-